This T cell receptor beta chain was found in a study of OX40 agonist ivuxolimab in advanced cancers. Looking at the study overall: Treatment of patients was with ivuxolimab, an agonistic anti-OX40 (CD134) antibody. The patients received ivuxolimab by intravenous route every 2 weeks at 0.01 to 10 mg/kg.

Study findings and constraints: At 0.1 to 3.0 mg/kg and by week 6, CD4+ and CD8+ T cells in the blood had expanded clonally.

Notes on this clone: What it binds is unknown.

Repertoires were generated with immunoSEQ multiplex PCR, while TCRdb's copy carries only in-frame clones and drops some. The sample carries about 48,000 clones, 65% to 85% recorded once. V gave up 4 bases and J gave up 5 bases; unmatched junction bases: 4. CDR1 SGHVS and CDR2 FQNEAQ come from the germline V gene. The CDR3 has 13 residues. The chain carries TRBV7-8 and TRBJ2-7; 8 positions agree with TRBD1. The receptor's source is an adult with an advanced solid tumor such as melanoma, head and neck, liver or kidney cancer. The sample consisted of CD4+ or CD8+ T cells sorted from blood, taken in a trial of the OX40 agonist ivuxolimab. CDR3 sequence: CASSSDRGHEQYF. CDR3 coding DNA: TGTGCCAGCAGCTCCGACAGGGGCCACGAGCAGTACTTC.